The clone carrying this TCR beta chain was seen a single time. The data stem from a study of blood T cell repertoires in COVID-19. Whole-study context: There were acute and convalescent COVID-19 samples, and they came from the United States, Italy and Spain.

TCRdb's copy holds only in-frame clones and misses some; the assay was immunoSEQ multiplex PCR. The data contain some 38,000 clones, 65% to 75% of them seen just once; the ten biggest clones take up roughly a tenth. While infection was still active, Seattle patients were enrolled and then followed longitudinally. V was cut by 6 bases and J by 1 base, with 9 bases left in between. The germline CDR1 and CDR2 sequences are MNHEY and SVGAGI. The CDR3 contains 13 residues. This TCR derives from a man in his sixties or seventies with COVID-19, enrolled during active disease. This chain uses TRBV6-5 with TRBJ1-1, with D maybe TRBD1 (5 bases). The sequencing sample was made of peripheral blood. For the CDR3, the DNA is TGTGCCAGCAGGTGGGGGGAGAACACTGAAGCTTTCTTT. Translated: CASRWGENTEAFF.